This TCR beta chain is from a study of cytomegalovirus exposure and HLA in healthy donors. General observations from the study: For most TCR beta V segments, an earlier analysis put the productive rate at about 87% or about 30% of the time. Reportedly, fewer N-insertions than the approximately 690-donor mean appeared in an Asian-associated ancestry cluster in a later analysis.

This PCR relied on a set of 60 Vbeta primers and 13 Jbeta primers. TCRdb's table, derived via immunoSEQ multiplex PCR, lists solely in-frame clones and lacks some. The data contain about 170,000 clones, about 82% of them singletons. V lost 6 bases and J lost 0, with 10 bases in between. The CDR3 covers 14 residues. In germline, CDR1 is SNHLY, CDR2 FYNNEI. Turning to this clone: Its specificity is unknown.

V usage is TRBV2 and J usage is TRBJ2-3; the D gene is possibly TRBD1 (6 bases). The origin of this receptor is a woman between 18 and 29 years old in good health and CMV-seronegative. Sequencing input: PBMCs. The CDR3 coding sequence is TGTGCCAGCAGAAACAGGGCTAGCACAGATACGCAGTATTTT. It codes for CASRNRASTDTQYF.